The T cell receptor beta chain under discussion was sequenced for a study of blood T cells in healthy people across ages. The wider study: Capture by template switching was about one barcoded beta molecule per two T cells.

Whole-study findings and limits: Per million T cells, TCR beta diversity dropped about linearly as age rose. The diversity estimates, figures obtained from one million T cells, were considered underestimates.

It was with a sample-barcoded 5' primer and a J-beta primer mix that a second PCR of roughly 7 to 11 cycles was run. TCRdb used MiXCR to reprocess the 5' RACE reads, holding one entry per CDR3 protein. The data hold about 1,800,000 distinct CDR3 sequences, with approximately 28% observed a single time. Isolation recovered at least 6 million PBMCs from every sample. For this clonotype: Its target is not known. The junction does not match germline at one end; this may be a read error.

Sequencing input: blood. This receptor was obtained from a woman in her 30s in good health.

CDR3 protein: CASSLAGRGYDYTF. For the CDR3, the DNA is TGTGCCAGCAGTTTAGCAGGGAGAGGATATGACTACACCTTC. This chain connects TRBV27 to TRBJ1-2; possibly TRBD1 for D (5 bases). The CDR3 runs 14 residues. CDR1 is MNHEY and CDR2 is SMNVEV in the germline V gene (reference sequence).